What follows are 8 T cell receptor beta chains derived from one specimen sequenced in a study of shared clonotypes between healthy human individuals. The naive CD8 population came from CD45RO-negative cells selected for CCR7, without terminally differentiated effector memory CD45RA+ cells. The protocol was immunoSEQ multiplex PCR, while the TCRdb copy is restricted to in-frame clones and leaves out a portion. The table records around 550,000 clones, 90% to 95% of them present only once. Sequenced sample: naive CD8+ T cells sorted from blood. Source of these receptors: a woman between 25 and 40 years old in good health.

The gene calls are TRBV13 and TRBJ2-7; D is possibly TRBD1 (5 bases). V was trimmed by 5 bases and J by 0 bases, leaving 14 bases between them. The CDR3 consists of 15 residues. Germline V gives CDR1 PRHDT, CDR2 FYEKMQ (reference sequence). CDR3 coding DNA: TGTGCCAGCAGCCCAGGGATCGAGGTCTCCTACGAGCAGTACTTC. It specifies CASSPGIEVSYEQYF.

J is TRBJ2-7 and V is TRBV4-1; a possible D gene is TRBD1 (6 bases). The V gene lost 1 base and the J gene lost 4 bases, with 14 bases spanning the gap. The CDR3 extends over 15 amino acids. The germline V gene encodes CDR1 MGHRA and CDR2 YSYEKL. The CDR3 protein is CASSQGYRAGYEQYF. The DNA for the CDR3 is TGCGCCAGCAGCCAAGGATACAGGGCGGGTTACGAGCAGTACTTC.

In this sample, this clone turned up once. The chain carries TRBV12-5 and TRBJ1-1; D is unresolved. Germline CDR1 is LGHNT and CDR2 is FRNRAP. The CDR3 consists of 13 residues. V lost 5 bases and J 0 bases, leaving 7 bases between the germline ends. The CDR3 nucleotides read TGTGCTAGTGGTCGGGCGCTGAACACTGAAGCTTTCTTT. Translation: CASGRALNTEAFF.

CDR3 DNA sequence: TGCGCCAGCAGCCAAGATCTTGGGACCCAACGTTATGAGCAGTTCTTC. Encoded protein: CASSQDLGTQRYEQFF. The chain recombines TRBV4-1 with TRBJ2-1, with D possibly being TRBD1 or TRBD2 (5 bases each). This CDR3 region has 16 residues. V lost 0 bases and J 8 bases, leaving 17 bases between the germline ends. CDR1 and CDR2 (germline): MGHRA, YSYEKL.

The CDR3 bases are TGTGCCAGCAGCCAAGTAGGACTAGCGGGGGGCTACGAGCAGTACTTC. It specifies CASSQVGLAGGYEQYF. This sequence joins TRBV4-2 and TRBJ2-7; 14 positions match TRBD2. Per the germline V gene, CDR1 is LGHNA and CDR2 is YNFKEQ. This CDR3 spans 16 amino acids. V shed 1 base and J 3 bases; nucleotides not matched to a gene: 2.

This clone was seen once. The chain uses TRBV27 and TRBJ2-7; 8 bases are a match to TRBD2. The CDR3 runs 14 residues. Germline CDR1 reads MNHEY; CDR2 reads SMNVEV (reference sequence). The ends lost 3 bases at V and 3 bases at J; junction bases unmatched: 4. CDR3 residues: CASSLGGRIYEQYF. The CDR3 bases are TGTGCCAGCAGTTTGGGCGGGAGGATCTACGAGCAGTACTTC.

The chain has TRBV14 and TRBJ2-7; no clear D gene. Germline V gene data show CDR1 as SGHDN and CDR2 as FVKESK. Trimming left V 1 base short and J 4 bases short, with 14 bases between. This CDR3 has 15 residues. The CDR3 sequence is CASSQGPDINYEQYF. For the CDR3, the DNA is TGTGCCAGCAGCCAAGGGCCCGATATCAATTACGAGCAGTACTTC.

The chain couples TRBV27 to TRBJ1-1; no clear D gene. Germline V gene data show CDR1 as MNHEY and CDR2 as SMNVEV (reference sequence). V lost 5 bases and J 5 bases, leaving 6 bases between the germline ends. This CDR3 is built from 11 residues. CDR3 in amino acids: CASSGWTEAFF. Here the CDR3 DNA reads TGTGCCAGCAGTGGGTGGACTGAAGCTTTCTTT.